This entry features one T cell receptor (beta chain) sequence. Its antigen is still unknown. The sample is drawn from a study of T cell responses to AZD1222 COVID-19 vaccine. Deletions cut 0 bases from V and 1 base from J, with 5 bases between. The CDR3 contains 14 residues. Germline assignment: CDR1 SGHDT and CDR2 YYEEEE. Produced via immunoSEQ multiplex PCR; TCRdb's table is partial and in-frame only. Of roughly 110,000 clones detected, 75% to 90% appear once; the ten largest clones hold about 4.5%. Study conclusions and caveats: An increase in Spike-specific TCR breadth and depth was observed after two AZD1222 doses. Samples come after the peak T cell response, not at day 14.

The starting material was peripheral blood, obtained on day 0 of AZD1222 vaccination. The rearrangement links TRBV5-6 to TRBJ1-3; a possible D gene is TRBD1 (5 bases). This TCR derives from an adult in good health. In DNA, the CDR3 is TGTGCCAGCAGCTTGGCAGGGTCTGGAAACACCATATATTTT. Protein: CASSLAGSGNTIYF.